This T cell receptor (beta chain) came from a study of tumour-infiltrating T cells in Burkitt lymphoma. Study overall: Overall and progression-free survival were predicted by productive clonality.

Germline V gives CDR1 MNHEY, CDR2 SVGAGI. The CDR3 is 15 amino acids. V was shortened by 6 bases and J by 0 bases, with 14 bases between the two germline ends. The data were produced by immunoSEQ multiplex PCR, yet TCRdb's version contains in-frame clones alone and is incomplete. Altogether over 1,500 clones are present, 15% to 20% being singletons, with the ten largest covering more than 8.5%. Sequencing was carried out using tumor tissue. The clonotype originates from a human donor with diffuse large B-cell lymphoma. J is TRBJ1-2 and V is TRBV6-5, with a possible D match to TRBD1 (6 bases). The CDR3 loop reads CASRQQGIANYGYTF. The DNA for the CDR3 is TGTGCCAGCAGACAACAGGGTATAGCTAACTATGGCTACACCTTC.